The source of this T cell receptor beta chain is a study of blood T cell repertoires in COVID-19 (dated by TCRdb to 2019 to 2021). For context, the study as a whole: Collaborator samples came from the United States, Italy and Spain and covered acute and convalescent phases of COVID-19. HLA class I and class II types, where available, came from metadata supplied by the sample provider rather than from assay-based typing. Nearly every sample came with metadata listing a de-identified subject ID, COVID-19 status, age in years and sex. The repertoires were released in a freely available public database intended as a resource for research on the immune response to SARS-CoV-2. The material from the prospective study consisted of cDNA or gDNA derived from T cells, B-cell-depleted T cells, or PBMCs. The samples were drawn from two sources: the first 160 participants of the ongoing ImmuneRACE study, and 1,000 to 1,500 subjects contributed by 6 global collaborators. Deeply sampled blood TCRbeta repertoires from subjects exposed to, actively infected with, or recovered from COVID-19 were included in the dataset.

TCRbeta CDR3 regions were amplified from genomic DNA by means of the immunoSEQ Assay, a bias-controlled multiplex PCR. Under the source paper's analysis protocol: Within the assay, amplification of reference gene primers was used to estimate how many nucleated cells each sample contained. Sequence reads were collapsed and filtered to measure the absolute abundance of every unique TCRbeta CDR3 rearrangement. For each sample, productive Simpson clonality was calculated as the square root of Simpson's diversity index across productive rearrangements. The source is immuneACCESS, and TCRdb retained only in-frame sequences with V and J called. Part of the clones is not carried over; for the studies checked, unresolved V genes explain less than half of this, and the remainder is unexplained. V and J calls and clone size are those listed in that table; D and trimming were worked out from the DNA. The sample table holds over 350,000 clones, of which approximately 90% were seen once. About 9.4% of the sample is in the top ten clones.

Participants in the prospective study were enrolled through a virtual design, were aged 18 to 89 years, and lived in 24 United States geographic areas. Cohort assignment in the prospective study relied on participant-reported clinical history from a screening survey and a study questionnaire. Recovered participants in ImmuneRACE Cohort 3 were defined as having two consecutive negative NP/OP PCR tests, clearance from a healthcare professional, or resolution of symptoms. Each participant in the prospective study had whole blood, serum and a nasopharyngeal or oropharyngeal swab collected by mobile phlebotomists. Prospective study participants could optionally give additional blood draws and questionnaires over an approximately 2-month period. Before DNA extraction, prospective study blood samples were shipped either frozen or at room temperature. Study-wide findings and limitations: How much clinical and demographic metadata was included differed by source and by participant, and the metadata was provided uncurated.

In the case of this clone: The clone's antigen remains unknown. Qualities for individual bases were not recorded, and no much larger clone is one base off.

Material for sequencing was PBMCs or T cells enriched from blood (not recorded which). The sequence was obtained from a woman aged 45-60 years who had recovered from COVID-19.

The CDR3 protein is CASRLAQNEQFF. The DNA reads TGTGCCAGCAGACTAGCACAGAATGAGCAGTTCTTC. The chain was built from TRBV27 and TRBJ2-1, and TRBD2 may be the D gene, going by 6 matching bases. V was cut back by 6 bases and J by 7 bases, leaving a gap of 10 bases between them. Its CDR3 holds 12 amino acids, cysteine through phenylalanine. Of all the DNA, just the CDR3 is kept, 36 bases in frame from base 1. CDR1 and CDR2 (MNHEY, SMNVEV) derive from the germline V gene (reference sequence).